Following are 18 T cell receptor beta chains from one sample sequenced in a study of OX40 agonist ivuxolimab in advanced cancers. Method: immunoSEQ multiplex PCR; TCRdb's copy keeps in-frame clones and lacks some. Of roughly 38,000 clones listed, 74% are singletons. Sample: CD4+ or CD8+ T cells sorted from blood, taken in a trial of the OX40 agonist ivuxolimab. Receptors originate from an adult with an advanced solid tumor such as melanoma, head and neck, liver or kidney cancer.

The chain links TRBV7-9 to TRBJ2-1, with 8 bases identical to TRBD2. The CDR3 covers 15 residues. Trimming removed 4 bases from V and 5 bases from J; junction bases left unmatched: 7. Germline lookup yields CDR1 SEHNR and CDR2 FQNEAQ (reference sequence). CDR3 loop: CASSSQAGGNNEQFF. The CDR3 DNA sequence: TGTGCCAGCAGCTCCCAGGCGGGGGGAAACAATGAGCAGTTCTTC.

The rearrangement joins TRBV5-1 to TRBJ2-1; 7 bases match TRBD1. The CDR3 spans 15 residues. From germline, CDR1 is SGHRS and CDR2 YFSETQ. With 6 bases clipped from V and 2 bases from J, the junction kept 8 bases outside the gene matches. For the CDR3, the DNA is TGCGCCAGCAACTCCGGGACAGAGCCCTACAATGAGCAGTTCTTC. Translation: CASNSGTEPYNEQFF.

This rearrangement joins TRBV5-1 to TRBJ1-1, with D hard to call. V was trimmed by 0 bases and J by 7 bases, leaving 7 bases between them. The germline V gene has CDR1 SGHRS and CDR2 YFSETQ. The CDR3 is 12 amino acids. The CDR3 sequence: CASSLGVNEAFF. The CDR3 nucleotides are TGCGCCAGCAGCTTGGGTGTGAATGAAGCTTTCTTT.

This clone was observed once. The CDR3 DNA sequence: TGTGCCACCAGCAGAGATAGAGGGGAGCAGTACGTC. This translates into CATSRDRGEQYV. The V and J genes are TRBV15 and TRBJ2-7; D may be TRBD2 (5 bases). The CDR3 is 12 residues long. V lost 0 bases and J 7 bases, leaving 7 bases between the germline ends. From germline, CDR1 is LNHNV and CDR2 YYDKDF (reference sequence).

The rearrangement uses TRBV28 and TRBJ1-6, with TRBD1 matching over 7 bases. V lost 5 bases and J lost 7; bases outside the gene matches: 14. The CDR3 extends over 17 amino acids. Per germline, CDR1 MDHEN and CDR2 SYDVKM. For the CDR3, the DNA is TGTGCCAGCAGTCCCCCTCATTCGAGACAGGGAAATTCACCCCTCCACTTT. Translation gives CASSPPHSRQGNSPLHF.

The rearrangement joins TRBV18 to TRBJ1-1; D is uncertain. Germline-derived CDR1 and CDR2 are KGHSH and LQKENI. V lost 0 bases and J lost 3, with 11 bases in between. This CDR3 contains 15 residues. In nucleotides, the CDR3 is TGTGCCAGCTCACCACCGGGTGTCGTAGACACTGAAGCTTTCTTT. Its translation: CASSPPGVVDTEAFF.

This clone was recorded a few times. The chain is built from TRBV6-5 and TRBJ1-5; 7 bases align to TRBD1. Germline CDR1 reads MNHEY; CDR2 reads SVGAGI. Losses at the gene ends were 6 bases for V and 3 bases for J; bases not matched to a gene: 5. This CDR3 has 14 residues. The CDR3 loop reads CASRQTGFNQPQHF. For the CDR3, the DNA is TGTGCCAGCAGGCAGACAGGGTTCAATCAGCCCCAGCATTTT.

The J gene is TRBJ2-5, the V gene TRBV9; D is ambiguous. The V and J ends lost 4 bases and 5 bases respectively, with 12 bases between them. The CDR3 sequence is 13 residues long. The V gene's germline CDR1 is SGDLS and CDR2 YYNGEE. In DNA form, the CDR3 reads TGTGCCAGCAGCAGGCCCCCCGAGGAGACCCAGTACTTC. Encoded protein: CASSRPPEETQYF.

V gene TRBV9 combines with J gene TRBJ1-3; D not resolved. Trimming took off 2 bases at V and 1 base at J, with 7 bases between the two ends. Germline V gene sequence: CDR1 SGDLS, CDR2 YYNGEE. The CDR3 has 14 residues. The CDR3 DNA reads as TGTGCCAGCAGCGTTAGGGATTCTGGAAACACCATATATTTT. This gives the protein CASSVRDSGNTIYF.

The V gene is TRBV6-1, the J gene TRBJ2-6; possible D gene TRBD1, 6 bases. V dropped 6 bases and J dropped 2 bases, with 11 bases sitting between them. The CDR3 sequence is 15 residues long. The germline V gene encodes CDR1 MNHNS and CDR2 SASEGT. Written as DNA, the CDR3 is TGTGCCAGCAGGGAGGACAGACCTGGGGCCAACGTCCTGACTTTC. It encodes CASREDRPGANVLTF.

The chain employs TRBV5-6 and TRBJ2-5; 8 nucleotides agree with TRBD2. Trimming at V came to 0 bases and at J to 7 bases, leaving 8 bases not matched to a gene. Germline loops: CDR1 SGHDT, CDR2 YYEEEE. The CDR3 totals 15 residues. CDR3 sequence: CASSLETGGPGTQYF. Written as DNA, the CDR3 is TGTGCCAGCAGCTTGGAAACGGGGGGGCCAGGGACCCAGTACTTC.

The rearrangement joins TRBV4-2 to TRBJ1-2, with D tentatively TRBD1 (5 bases). Germline V CDR1 and CDR2: LGHNA, YNFKEQ. Trimming shortened V by 1 base and J by 1 base, and 7 bases separated the two germline ends. CDR3 size: 14 residues. As DNA, the CDR3 is TGTGCCAGCAGCCAAGGCAGGGATAACTATGGCTACACCTTC. Translation: CASSQGRDNYGYTF.

The chain joins TRBV19 to TRBJ2-1; D could derive from TRBD1 or TRBD2 (5 bases each). CDR3 length: 15 amino acids. Germline assignment: CDR1 LNHDA and CDR2 SQIVND (reference sequence). Trimming pared 4 bases from V and 7 bases from J, leaving 17 bases between. The DNA for the CDR3 is TGTGCCAGTAGTAGCCGGGACCACTGGGGGAATGAGCAGTTCTTC. Translation gives CASSSRDHWGNEQFF.

The genes are TRBV5-1 and TRBJ2-1; D is possibly TRBD2 (7 bases). Looked up from germline, CDR1 is SGHRS and CDR2 is YFSETQ. V gave up 0 bases and J gave up 10 bases, with 17 bases separating them. This CDR3 region has 15 residues. CDR3 sequence reads: CASSLAPGGAKEQFF. As DNA, the CDR3 is TGCGCCAGCAGCTTGGCCCCTGGGGGGGCGAAAGAGCAGTTCTTC.

This chain connects TRBV10-1 to TRBJ2-7; maybe TRBD1 (6 bases). The CDR3 is 12 amino acids. The V and J ends lost 3 bases and 6 bases respectively, with 9 bases between them. The V gene's germline CDR1 is WNHNN and CDR2 SYGVQD (reference sequence). The CDR3 DNA is TGCGCCAGCAGTGACCCAGGGGCCGAGCAGTACTTC. Amino acid sequence: CASSDPGAEQYF.

The rearrangement uses TRBV5-1 and TRBJ1-2; maybe TRBD1 (6 bases). The CDR3 is made up of 15 amino acids. Looked up from germline, CDR1 is SGHRS and CDR2 is YFSETQ. V dropped 0 bases and J dropped 6 bases, with 15 bases sitting between them. The CDR3 bases are TGCGCCAGCAGCTTGGAGGGGGGCCCGGTTGATGGCTACACCTTC. Translated, it gives CASSLEGGPVDGYTF.

J is TRBJ1-6 and V is TRBV27; D is unresolved. The germline V and J ends were trimmed by 3 bases and 0 bases, with 9 bases remaining between them. Germline V gives CDR1 MNHEY, CDR2 SMNVEV (reference sequence). The CDR3 extends over 16 amino acids. In DNA form, the CDR3 reads TGTGCCAGCAGTTTCGCCCAGAGCTCCTATAATTCACCCCTCCACTTT. Translation gives CASSFAQSSYNSPLHF.

The CDR3 loop is CASSLGSREAFF. CDR3 DNA sequence: TGTGCCAGCAGCTTAGGGTCCAGGGAGGCTTTCTTT. The V gene is TRBV7-9, the J gene TRBJ1-1; D possibly corresponds to TRBD1 (5 bases). Trimming took off 1 base at V and 11 bases at J, with 11 bases between the two ends. Germline V gene lookup returns CDR1 SEHNR and CDR2 FQNEAQ (reference sequence). This CDR3 has 12 amino acids.